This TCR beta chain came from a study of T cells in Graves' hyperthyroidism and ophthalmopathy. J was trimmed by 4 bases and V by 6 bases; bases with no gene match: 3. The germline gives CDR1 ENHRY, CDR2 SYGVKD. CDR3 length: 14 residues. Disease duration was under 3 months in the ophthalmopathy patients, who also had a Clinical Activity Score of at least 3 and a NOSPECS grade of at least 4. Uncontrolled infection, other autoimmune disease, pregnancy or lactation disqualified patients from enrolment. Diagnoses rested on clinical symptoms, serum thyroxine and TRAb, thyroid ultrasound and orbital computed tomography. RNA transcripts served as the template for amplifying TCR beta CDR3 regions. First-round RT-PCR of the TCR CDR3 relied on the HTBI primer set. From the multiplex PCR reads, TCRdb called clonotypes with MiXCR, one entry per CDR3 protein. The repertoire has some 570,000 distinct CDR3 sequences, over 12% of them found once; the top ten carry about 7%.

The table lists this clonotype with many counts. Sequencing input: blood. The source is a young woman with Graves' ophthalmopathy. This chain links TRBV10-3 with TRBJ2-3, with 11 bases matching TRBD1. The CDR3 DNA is TGTGCCATCAGACCGGGACAGGGGGCAGATACGCAGTATTTT. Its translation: CAIRPGQGADTQYF.